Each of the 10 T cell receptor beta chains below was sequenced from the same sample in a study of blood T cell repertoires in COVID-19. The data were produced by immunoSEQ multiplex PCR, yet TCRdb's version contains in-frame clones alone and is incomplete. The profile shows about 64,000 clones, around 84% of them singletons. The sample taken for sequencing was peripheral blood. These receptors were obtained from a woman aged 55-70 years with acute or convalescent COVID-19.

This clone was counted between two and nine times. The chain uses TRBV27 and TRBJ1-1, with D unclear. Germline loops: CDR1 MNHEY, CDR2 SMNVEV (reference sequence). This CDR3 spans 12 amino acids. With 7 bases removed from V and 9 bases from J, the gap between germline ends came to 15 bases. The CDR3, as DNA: TGTGCCAGCACCGCCCCGGGAGGCAAAGCTTTCTTT. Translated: CASTAPGGKAFF.

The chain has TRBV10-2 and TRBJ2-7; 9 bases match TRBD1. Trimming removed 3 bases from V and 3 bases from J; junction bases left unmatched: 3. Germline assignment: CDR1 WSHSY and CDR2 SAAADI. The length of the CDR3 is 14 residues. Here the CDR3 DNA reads TGCGCCAGCAGTGACGGGACAGGGTACTACGAGCAGTACTTC. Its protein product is CASSDGTGYYEQYF.

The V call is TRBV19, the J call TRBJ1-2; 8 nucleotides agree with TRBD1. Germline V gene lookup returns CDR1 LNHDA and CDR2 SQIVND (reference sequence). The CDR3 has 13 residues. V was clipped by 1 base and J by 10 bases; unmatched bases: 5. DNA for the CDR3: TGTGCCAGTAGTATAGGGGCAGGGGGCGACTACACCTTC. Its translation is CASSIGAGGDYTF.

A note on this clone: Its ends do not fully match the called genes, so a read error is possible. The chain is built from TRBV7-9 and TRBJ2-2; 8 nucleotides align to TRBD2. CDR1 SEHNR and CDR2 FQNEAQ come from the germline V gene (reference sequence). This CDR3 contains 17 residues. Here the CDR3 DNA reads TGTGCCAGCCGCGGGCGGGGGGCCAGAAAGAACCCCGGGGAGCTGTTTTTT. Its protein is CASRGRGARKNPGELFF.

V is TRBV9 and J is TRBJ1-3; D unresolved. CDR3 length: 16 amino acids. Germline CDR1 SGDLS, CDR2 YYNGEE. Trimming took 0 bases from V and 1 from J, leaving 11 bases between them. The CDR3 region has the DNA TGTGCCAGCAGCGTAGTGGCCGACTTATCTGGAAACACCATATATTTT. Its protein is CASSVVADLSGNTIYF.

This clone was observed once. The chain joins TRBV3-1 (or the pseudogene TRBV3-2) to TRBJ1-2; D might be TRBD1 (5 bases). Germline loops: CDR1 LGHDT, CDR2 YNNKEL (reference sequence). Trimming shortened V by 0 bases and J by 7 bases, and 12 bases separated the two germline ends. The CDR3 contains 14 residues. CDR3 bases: TGTGCCAGCAGCCAAGAAGGGCAGGGCACTGGCTACACCTTC. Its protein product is CASSQEGQGTGYTF.

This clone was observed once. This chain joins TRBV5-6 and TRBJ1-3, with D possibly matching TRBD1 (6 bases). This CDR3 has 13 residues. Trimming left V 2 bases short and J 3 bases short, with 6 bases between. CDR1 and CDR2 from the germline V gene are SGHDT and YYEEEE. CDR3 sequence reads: CASSLGGGNTIYF. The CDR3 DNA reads TGTGCCAGCAGCTTAGGGGGTGGAAACACCATATATTTT.

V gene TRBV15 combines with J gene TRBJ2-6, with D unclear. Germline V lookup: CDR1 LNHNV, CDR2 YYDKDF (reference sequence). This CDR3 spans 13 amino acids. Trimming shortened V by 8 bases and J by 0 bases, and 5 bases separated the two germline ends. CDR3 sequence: CATGLSGANVLTF. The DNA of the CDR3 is TGTGCCACCGGGCTCTCTGGGGCCAACGTCCTGACTTTC.

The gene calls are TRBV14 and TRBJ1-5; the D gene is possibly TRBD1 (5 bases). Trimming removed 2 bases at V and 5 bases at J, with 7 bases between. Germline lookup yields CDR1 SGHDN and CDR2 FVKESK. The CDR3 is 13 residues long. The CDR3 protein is CASSQPRDQPQHF. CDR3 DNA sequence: TGTGCCAGCAGCCAACCCAGGGATCAGCCCCAGCATTTT.

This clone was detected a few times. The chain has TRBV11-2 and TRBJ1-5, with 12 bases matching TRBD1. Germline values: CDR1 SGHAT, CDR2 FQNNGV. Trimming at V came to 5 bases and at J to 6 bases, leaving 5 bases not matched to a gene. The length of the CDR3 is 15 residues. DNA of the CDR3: TGTGCCAGCAGCCCCGGGACAGGGGGCTTTCAGCCCCAGCATTTT. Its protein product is CASSPGTGGFQPQHF.